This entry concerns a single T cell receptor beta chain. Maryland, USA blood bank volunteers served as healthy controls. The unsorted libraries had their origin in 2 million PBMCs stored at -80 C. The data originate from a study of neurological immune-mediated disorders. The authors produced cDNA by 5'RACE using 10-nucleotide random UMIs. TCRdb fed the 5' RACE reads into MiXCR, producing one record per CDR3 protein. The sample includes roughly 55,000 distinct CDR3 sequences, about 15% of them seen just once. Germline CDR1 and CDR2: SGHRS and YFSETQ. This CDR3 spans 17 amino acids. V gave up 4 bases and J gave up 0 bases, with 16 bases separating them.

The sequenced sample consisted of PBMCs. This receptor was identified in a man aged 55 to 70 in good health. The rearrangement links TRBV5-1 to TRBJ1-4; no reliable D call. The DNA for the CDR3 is TGCGCCAGCAGCGCGGACGCCTTCGTTGCAACTAATGAAAAACTGTTTTTT. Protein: CASSADAFVATNEKLFF.